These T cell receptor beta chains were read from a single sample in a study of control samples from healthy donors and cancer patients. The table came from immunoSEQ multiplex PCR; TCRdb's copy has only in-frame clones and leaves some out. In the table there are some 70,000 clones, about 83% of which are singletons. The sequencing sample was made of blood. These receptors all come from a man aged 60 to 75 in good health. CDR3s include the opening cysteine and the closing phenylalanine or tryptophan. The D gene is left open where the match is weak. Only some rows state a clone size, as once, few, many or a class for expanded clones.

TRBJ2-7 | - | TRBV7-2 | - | TGTGCCAGCAGCAGGAGACAGGCAAGGGACTACGAGCAGTACTTC | CASSRRQARDYEQYF
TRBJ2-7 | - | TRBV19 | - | TGTGCCAGTGCAATAGGCAGCTTGGGGTACGAGCAGTACTTC | CASAIGSLGYEQYF
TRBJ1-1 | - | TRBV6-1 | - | TGTGCCAGCAGTGAATGGGCAGAGAACACTGAAGCTTTCTTT | CASSEWAENTEAFF
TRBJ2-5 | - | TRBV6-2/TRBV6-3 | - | TGTGCCAGCAGTACCGGGAGTTGGGAAGAGACCCAGTACTTC | CASSTGSWEETQYF
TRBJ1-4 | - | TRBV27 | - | TGTGCCAGCAGTTCCCCCCCGGAAAAACTGTTTTTT | CASSSPPEKLFF
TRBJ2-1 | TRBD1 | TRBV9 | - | TGTGCCAGCAGCCCGGACAGGGAAGATGAGCAGTTCTTC | CASSPDREDEQFF
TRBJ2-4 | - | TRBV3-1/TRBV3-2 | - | TGTGCCAGCAGCCAAGATCGCACCCCTGGGGCCAAAAACATTCAGTACTTC | CASSQDRTPGAKNIQYF
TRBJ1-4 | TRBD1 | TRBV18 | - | TGTGCCAGCTCACCAACAGGGGCAACTAATGAAAAACTGTTTTTT | CASSPTGATNEKLFF
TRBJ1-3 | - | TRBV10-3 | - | TGTGCCACCTATCAAGGTAGCTCTGGAAACACCATATATTTT | CATYQGSSGNTIYF
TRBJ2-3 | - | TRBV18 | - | TGTGCCAGCTCACCACCAGGGAAAGAAACAGATACGCAGTATTTT | CASSPPGKETDTQYF
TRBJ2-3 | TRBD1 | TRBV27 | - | TGTGCCAGCAGTCTGCGGACAGGAGCTACAGATACGCAGTATTTT | CASSLRTGATDTQYF
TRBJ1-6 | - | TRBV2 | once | TGTGCCAGCATTGGACAGAAGAATTCACCCCTCCACTTT | CASIGQKNSPLHF
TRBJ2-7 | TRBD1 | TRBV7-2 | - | TGTGCCAGCAGCTTAGGGGGACAGGGGGCACTCGAGCAGTACTTC | CASSLGGQGALEQYF
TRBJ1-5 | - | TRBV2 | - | TGTGCCAGCAGTGAAGTGGAGGTAGGAGGGACACCTTATAGCAATCAGCCCCAGCATTTT | CASSEVEVGGTPYSNQPQHF
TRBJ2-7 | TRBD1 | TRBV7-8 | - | TGTGCCAGCAGCTTAGTACCGGGACAGGGGTACCACGAGCAGTACTTC | CASSLVPGQGYHEQYF
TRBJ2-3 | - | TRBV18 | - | TGTGCCAGCTCACCACCAAACACAGATACGCAGTATTTT | CASSPPNTDTQYF
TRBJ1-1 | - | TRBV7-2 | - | TGTGCCAGCAGTCATCTCGGTTACACTGAAGCTTTCTTT | CASSHLGYTEAFF
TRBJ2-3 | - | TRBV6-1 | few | TGTGCCAGCAGTGAACATCTGGCGGATACGCAGTATTTT | CASSEHLADTQYF
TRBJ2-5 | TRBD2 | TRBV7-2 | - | TGTGCCAGCAGCCGTCGGGAGGGCCGGGAGACCCAGTACTTC | CASSRREGRETQYF
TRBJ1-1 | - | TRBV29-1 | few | TGCAGCGTTGACGTAAGACCGAAGAACACTGAAGCTTTCTTT | CSVDVRPKNTEAFF
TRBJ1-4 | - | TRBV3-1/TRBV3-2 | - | TGTGCCAGCAGCCAAGTACAGGGCGCAAAACTGTTTTTT | CASSQVQGAKLFF
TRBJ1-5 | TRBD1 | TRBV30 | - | TGTGCCTGGAGTGGACAGGGATTAGGCAATCAGCCCCAGCATTTT | CAWSGQGLGNQPQHF
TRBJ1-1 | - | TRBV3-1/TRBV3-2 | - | TGTGCCAGCAGCCAAGGGGGGGCCGTTGGCACTGAAGCTTTCTTT | CASSQGGAVGTEAFF
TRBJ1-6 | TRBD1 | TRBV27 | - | TGTGCCAGCAGTTTATCCCGACAGGGGAATTCACCCCTCCACTTT | CASSLSRQGNSPLHF
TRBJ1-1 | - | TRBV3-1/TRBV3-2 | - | TGTGCCAGCAGCCAGGGACCAAGCACTGAAGCTTTCTTT | CASSQGPSTEAFF
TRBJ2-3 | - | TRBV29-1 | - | TGCAGCGTTGAGGCTCTGGGCACAGATACGCAGTATTTT | CSVEALGTDTQYF
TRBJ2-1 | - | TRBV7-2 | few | TGTGCCAGCAGCTTAGATTCTAGGGGGGTCAGCTCCTACAATGAGCAGTTCTTC | CASSLDSRGVSSYNEQFF
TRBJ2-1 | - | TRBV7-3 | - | TGTGCCAGCAGCCTCCAGGGATACAATGAGCAGTTCTTC | CASSLQGYNEQFF
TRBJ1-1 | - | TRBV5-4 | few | TGTGCCAGCAGCTTGGGCCTAACTGAAGCTTTCTTT | CASSLGLTEAFF
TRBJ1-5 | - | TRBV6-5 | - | TGTGCCAGCAGTAAAAGGGCCTCCGGATGGCCCCAGCATTTT | CASSKRASGWPQHF
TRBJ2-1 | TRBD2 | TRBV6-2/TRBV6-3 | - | TGTGCCAGCAGTTACTCCCACTCAGGCGGGAGTCACAATGAGCAGTTCTTC | CASSYSHSGGSHNEQFF
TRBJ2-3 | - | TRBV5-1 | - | TGCGCCAGCAGCTCTCCAGGGGACACAGATACGCAGTATTTT | CASSSPGDTDTQYF
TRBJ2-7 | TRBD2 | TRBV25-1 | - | TGTGCCAGCTCGGGACTAGCGGGAGGATCCCACGAGCAGTACTTC | CASSGLAGGSHEQYF
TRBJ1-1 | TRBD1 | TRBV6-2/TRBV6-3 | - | TGTGCCAGCAGTTCATACAGGGGAGGGAACACTGAAGCTTTCTTT | CASSSYRGGNTEAFF
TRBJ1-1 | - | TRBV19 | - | TGTGCCAGTACCCTCAGCATGAACACTGAAGCTTTCTTT | CASTLSMNTEAFF
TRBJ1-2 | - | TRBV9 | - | TGTGCCAGCAGCGTTTATGGGGCACAGGGTGGCTACACCTTC | CASSVYGAQGGYTF
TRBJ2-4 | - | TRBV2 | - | TGTGCCAGCAGTGAACTGGGGACCAAAAACATTCAGTACTTC | CASSELGTKNIQYF
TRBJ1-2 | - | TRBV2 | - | TGTGCCAGCAGTGAAGTCGGGGGCGCACAGTGGGATGGCTACACCTTC | CASSEVGGAQWDGYTF
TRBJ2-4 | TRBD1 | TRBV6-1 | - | TGTGCCAGCAGTGAATGGAAGCAGGGACAGGGAGTCCTTCAGTACTTC | CASSEWKQGQGVLQYF
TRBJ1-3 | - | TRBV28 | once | TGTGCCAGCACCCTTGGGACGGCGACTGGAAACACCATATATTTT | CASTLGTATGNTIYF
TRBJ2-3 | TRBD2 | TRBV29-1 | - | TGCAGCATACGGACTAGCGGGAGGACGAGCACAGATACGCAGTATTTT | CSIRTSGRTSTDTQYF
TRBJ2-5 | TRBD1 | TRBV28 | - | TGTGCCAGCAGACTACAGGGGGCGCGGTCTGAGACCCAGTACTTC | CASRLQGARSETQYF
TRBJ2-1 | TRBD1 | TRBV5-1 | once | TGCGCCAGCAGCGCAGGACAGGGAACTTACAATGAGCAGTTCTTC | CASSAGQGTYNEQFF
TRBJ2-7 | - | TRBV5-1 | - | TGCGCCAGCAGTTCCGGGACCTCTAGCTCCTACGAGCAGTACTTC | CASSSGTSSSYEQYF
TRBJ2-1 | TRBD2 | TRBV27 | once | TGTGCCAGCAGTTTAATTACGGGAGGTAGAAATGAGCAGTTCTTC | CASSLITGGRNEQFF
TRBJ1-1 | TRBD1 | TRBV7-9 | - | TGTGCCAGCTCCCGCACAGGGGCTAAGACTGAAGCTTTCTTT | CASSRTGAKTEAFF
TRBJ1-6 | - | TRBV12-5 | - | TGTGCTAGTGGTTCCCCACCGGACCGGGCTAACAATTCACCCCTCCACTTT | CASGSPPDRANNSPLHF
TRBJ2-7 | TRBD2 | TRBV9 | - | TGTGCCAGCAGCGGGACTAGCGGAAGTAGCGAGCAGTACTTC | CASSGTSGSSEQYF
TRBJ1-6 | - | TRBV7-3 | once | TGTGCCAGCAGCCCGGGGGGTAATTCACCCCTCCACTTT | CASSPGGNSPLHF